This entry lists 30 T cell receptor beta chains sequenced from one sample in a study of blood T cell repertoires in COVID-19. Libraries were prepared by immunoSEQ multiplex PCR; TCRdb keeps only in-frame clonotypes and omits some of them. This table holds approximately 65,000 clones, less than 95% found once. Specimen: peripheral blood. These TCRs come from a man in his fifties or sixties with COVID-19, enrolled during active disease.

This sequence joins TRBV2 and TRBJ1-6, with D possibly being TRBD1 (6 bases). Trimming stripped 6 bases from V and 5 bases from J, with 11 bases between. CDR1 and CDR2 from the germline V gene are SNHLY and FYNNEI. The CDR3 consists of 14 residues. The CDR3 nucleotides are TGTGCCAGCAGGTCAGGGGCTGATAATTCACCCCTCCACTTT. This translates into CASRSGADNSPLHF.

This clone was observed once. This chain connects TRBV19 to TRBJ2-7; 7 positions match TRBD1. CDR1 is LNHDA and CDR2 is SQIVND in the germline V gene (reference sequence). V lost 5 bases, J lost 1 base, and 2 bases stayed unmatched. The length of the CDR3 is 13 residues. The CDR3: CASSGQASYEQYF. The CDR3 DNA is TGTGCCAGTAGTGGACAGGCTTCCTACGAGCAGTACTTC.

The chain combines TRBV19 with TRBJ2-1; D is uncertain. V gave up 3 bases and J gave up 0 bases, with 9 bases separating them. The CDR3 length is 15 residues. Per the germline V gene, CDR1 is LNHDA and CDR2 is SQIVND (reference sequence). CDR3 protein: CASSISPSSYNEQFF. The CDR3 DNA reads as TGTGCCAGTAGTATTTCCCCTAGCTCCTACAATGAGCAGTTCTTC.

The chain couples TRBV11-2 to TRBJ2-7; D uncertain. Germline CDR1 and CDR2: SGHAT and FQNNGV. The CDR3 contains 14 residues. Trimming left V 3 bases short and J 1 base short, with 10 bases between. The CDR3 DNA is TGTGCCAGCAGCTTCGACACCAATTCCTACGAGCAGTACTTC. This codes for CASSFDTNSYEQYF.

The chain employs TRBV7-8 and TRBJ2-7; a weak D match, TRBD1 (8 bases). Germline-derived CDR1 and CDR2 are SGHVS and FQNEAQ. The CDR3 is 16 amino acids. Trimming removed 0 bases from V and 9 bases from J, with 21 bases in between. Here the CDR3 DNA reads TGTGCCAGCAGCTTAGCGAGTCCAGGGGGCGCGGGGGTGCAGTACTTC. Translating gives CASSLASPGGAGVQYF.

In its sample, this clone was seen once. Written as DNA, the CDR3 is TGTGCCAGCAGCTTTGTCGAGGCCATCTATGGCTACACCTTC. Translation: CASSFVEAIYGYTF. This chain links TRBV5-6 with TRBJ1-2; D unresolved. Deletions cut 2 bases from V and 4 bases from J, with 12 bases between. Germline V gene lookup returns CDR1 SGHDT and CDR2 YYEEEE. The CDR3 extends over 14 amino acids.

The rearrangement links TRBV5-1 to TRBJ1-2; TRBD1 might be the D (6 bases). The CDR3 length is 14 residues. V lost 0 bases and J 6 bases, leaving 12 bases between the germline ends. CDR1 SGHRS and CDR2 YFSETQ come from the germline V gene. The CDR3 spells CASSLDSQGNGYTF. The DNA of the CDR3 is TGCGCCAGCAGCTTGGACTCGCAGGGGAATGGCTACACCTTC.

The chain uses TRBV19 and TRBJ1-2; 7 bases map to TRBD1. This CDR3 is built from 14 residues. Germline loops: CDR1 LNHDA, CDR2 SQIVND (reference sequence). V was clipped by 4 bases and J by 10 bases; unmatched bases: 12. The chain's CDR3 is CASSTGDSYIAYTF. The CDR3 nucleotides are TGTGCCAGTAGTACAGGGGACAGCTATATCGCCTACACCTTC.

The chain employs TRBV5-1 and TRBJ2-7, with 7 bases identical to TRBD1. The J segment lost 7 bases and the V segment lost 2 bases, leaving 6 bases of the junction unmatched. Germline-derived CDR1 and CDR2 are SGHRS and YFSETQ. The CDR3 length is 13 residues. The CDR3 spells CASSFEGAREQYF. For the CDR3, the DNA is TGCGCCAGCAGCTTCGAGGGGGCGAGAGAGCAGTACTTC.

CDR3 in DNA: TGTGCCAGCAGCTTACGGCAGGGCCCCTACAATGAGCAGTTCTTC. It is translated as CASSLRQGPYNEQFF. This chain connects TRBV7-2 to TRBJ2-1, with a possible D match to TRBD1 (5 bases). The V end lost 2 bases, the J end lost 2 bases, and 10 bases lay between the germline ends. CDR1 SGHTA and CDR2 FQGNSA come from the germline V gene. The CDR3 consists of 15 residues.

J is TRBJ1-3 and V is TRBV6-6; 9 nucleotides match TRBD1. Germline V gene data show CDR1 as MNHNY and CDR2 as SVGAGI (reference sequence). The CDR3 runs 20 residues. With V trimmed by 5 bases and J by 4 bases, 21 bases remained unmatched. CDR3 in amino acids: CASSRTSRGQGSVKGNTIYF. The CDR3 nucleotides are TGTGCCAGCAGTCGGACGTCTAGGGGACAGGGAAGCGTGAAGGGAAACACCATATATTTT.

The J gene is TRBJ2-5, the V gene TRBV29-1; tentative D call: TRBD1 (6 bases). V lost 6 bases and J 5 bases, leaving 22 bases between the germline ends. Germline assignment: CDR1 SQVTM and CDR2 ANQGSEA. The CDR3 extends over 15 amino acids. CDR3 DNA sequence: TGCAGCGTCCTAGGAAGACAGGCCGAGGCGGAGACCCAGTACTTC. This sequence encodes CSVLGRQAEAETQYF.

The chain uses TRBV18 and TRBJ2-3; the match to TRBD2 covers 10 bases. The germline CDR1 and CDR2 sequences are KGHSH and LQKENI. CDR3 length equals 16 residues. V dropped 6 bases and J dropped 1; count of bases not matched to a gene: 7. The CDR3 nucleotides read TGTGCCAGCTCGCCAATTCTAGCGGGAGGCACAGATACGCAGTATTTT. Its protein is CASSPILAGGTDTQYF.

This clone was recorded only once. This chain joins TRBV19 and TRBJ2-2; TRBD1 matches at 7 bases. The CDR3 runs to 15 residues. V lost 7 bases, J lost 5 bases, and 10 bases stayed unmatched. Germline lookup yields CDR1 LNHDA and CDR2 SQIVND (reference sequence). The CDR3 protein is CASTPRQGGTGELFF. CDR3 coding DNA: TGTGCCAGTACCCCGAGACAGGGTGGGACCGGGGAGCTGTTTTTT.

The rearrangement joins TRBV19 to TRBJ1-1; D remains ambiguous. The CDR3 is 14 residues long. Germline V gene lookup returns CDR1 LNHDA and CDR2 SQIVND (reference sequence). V was trimmed by 1 base and J by 4 bases, leaving 10 bases between them. CDR3 nucleotides: TGTGCCAGTAGTATAGGGCGGGGTTTCACTGAAGCTTTCTTT. Protein: CASSIGRGFTEAFF.

This chain links TRBV11-3 with TRBJ2-5, with 9 bases matching TRBD2. Germline V lookup: CDR1 SGHNT, CDR2 YENEEA. V lost 5 bases, J lost 1 base, and 2 bases stayed unmatched. The CDR3 spans 14 residues. CDR3 nucleotide sequence: TGTGCCAGCAGCCCGACTAGCGGCCAAGAGACCCAGTACTTC. Encoded protein: CASSPTSGQETQYF.

This chain connects TRBV6-5 to TRBJ1-4; D may be TRBD1 (5 bases). Per germline, CDR1 MNHEY and CDR2 SVGAGI. This CDR3 is 14 amino acids long. The V and J ends lost 5 bases and 8 bases respectively, with 15 bases between them. In DNA, the CDR3 is TGTGCCAGCAGTACCTCTTGGAGGGACGAAAAACTGTTTTTT. Amino acids: CASSTSWRDEKLFF.

The chain carries TRBV28 and TRBJ2-7; 9 bases are a match to TRBD1. The CDR3 is 14 residues long. The V segment lost 6 bases and the J segment 3 bases; nucleotides outside the gene matches: 6. Per the germline V gene, CDR1 is MDHEN and CDR2 is SYDVKM. CDR3 residues: CASSWPGQGYEQYF. The CDR3 nucleotides are TGTGCCAGCAGCTGGCCGGGACAGGGCTACGAGCAGTACTTC.

The chain has TRBV7-3 and TRBJ2-7, with TRBD1 matching over 8 bases. CDR1 is SGHTA, CDR2 FQGTGA, per germline. The CDR3 is 14 amino acids. The V segment lost 2 bases and the J segment 2 bases; nucleotides outside the gene matches: 2. The CDR3 here is CASSLDRGTYEQYF. DNA for the CDR3: TGTGCCAGCAGCTTAGACAGGGGCACCTACGAGCAGTACTTC.

The J gene is TRBJ2-2, the V gene TRBV5-4; a possible D gene is TRBD1 (6 bases). The CDR3 sequence is 13 residues long. Germline values: CDR1 SGHNT, CDR2 YYREEE (reference sequence). The V end was cut by 0 bases, the J end by 8 bases, with 8 bases between. The CDR3 nucleotides read TGTGCCAGCAGCTTGGGACAGGCGGGGGAGCTGTTTTTT. Its protein product is CASSLGQAGELFF.

The chain combines TRBV5-4 with TRBJ1-2; TRBD1 might be the D (5 bases). This CDR3 has 14 residues. Germline V gives CDR1 SGHNT, CDR2 YYREEE (reference sequence). V lost 1 base to trimming and J lost 2 bases, with 9 bases between them. DNA of the CDR3: TGTGCCAGCAGCTTGAGTACAGGAAACTATGGCTACACCTTC. This encodes CASSLSTGNYGYTF.

The chain has TRBV13 and TRBJ2-1; 12 positions agree with TRBD2. Trimming at V came to 4 bases and at J to 5 bases, leaving 9 bases not matched to a gene. The V gene's germline CDR1 is PRHDT and CDR2 FYEKMQ (reference sequence). The length of the CDR3 is 17 residues. The CDR3 nucleotides read TGTGCCAGCAGCTCCCCAGCTAGCGGGAGGGCCAACAATGAGCAGTTCTTC. Translating gives CASSSPASGRANNEQFF.

The rearrangement uses TRBV9 and TRBJ2-1; a possible D gene is TRBD2 (6 bases). The V end lost 2 bases, the J end lost 0 bases, and 12 bases lay between the germline ends. The CDR3 spans 16 residues. Germline lookup yields CDR1 SGDLS and CDR2 YYNGEE. The CDR3 bases are TGTGCCAGCAGCGTGGGACTGGGAACCTCCTACAATGAGCAGTTCTTC. The encoded protein is CASSVGLGTSYNEQFF.

The chain has TRBV19 and TRBJ2-5, with D perhaps TRBD1 (9 bases). The ends were cut back, 6 bases at V and 3 bases at J, with 20 bases in the middle. CDR3 length: 16 amino acids. Germline lookup yields CDR1 LNHDA and CDR2 SQIVND (reference sequence). CDR3 amino acids: CASSNGGGQGKETQYF. CDR3 nucleotides: TGTGCCAGTAGCAACGGGGGGGGACAGGGTAAAGAGACCCAGTACTTC.

The chain couples TRBV27 to TRBJ1-5; 7 bases map to TRBD1. Germline V gene sequence: CDR1 MNHEY, CDR2 SMNVEV (reference sequence). With 5 bases clipped from V and 3 bases from J, the junction kept 7 bases outside the gene matches. CDR3 length: 15 residues. The CDR3 region is CASSASGTVNQPQHF. The CDR3 DNA follows: TGTGCCAGCAGTGCCTCCGGGACAGTCAATCAGCCCCAGCATTTT.

CDR3 in amino acids: CASSDSNQETQYF. CDR3 sequence (DNA): TGTGCCAGCAGCGACAGCAACCAAGAGACCCAGTACTTC. The chain couples TRBV6-6 to TRBJ2-5; maybe TRBD1 (5 bases). The CDR3 covers 13 residues. The germline gives CDR1 MNHNY, CDR2 SVGAGI (reference sequence). The V end was cut by 6 bases, the J end by 0 bases, with 8 bases between.

The gene calls are TRBV6-2 or TRBV6-3 and TRBJ1-2; TRBD1 aligns across 10 bases. The CDR3 spans 13 residues. V shed 5 bases and J 5 bases; nucleotides not matched to a gene: 2. Germline lookup yields CDR1 MNHEY and CDR2 SVGEGT. CDR3 protein: CASSAGQGYGYTF. CDR3 bases: TGTGCCAGCAGTGCGGGACAGGGGTATGGCTACACCTTC.

The chain is built from TRBV28 and TRBJ1-4; D is ambiguous. Looked up from germline, CDR1 is MDHEN and CDR2 is SYDVKM. The CDR3 has 16 residues. The V end was cut by 6 bases, the J end by 7 bases, with 21 bases between. This CDR3 is CASSIPSLSRREKLFF. The CDR3 region has the DNA TGTGCCAGCAGCATACCCTCGCTGTCGCGGCGTGAAAAACTGTTTTTT.

The chain joins TRBV18 to TRBJ1-2, with no clear D. Trimming took 3 bases from V and 7 from J, leaving 6 bases between them. This CDR3 has 11 amino acids. Germline CDR1 KGHSH, CDR2 LQKENI. CDR3 nucleotides: TGTGCCAGCTCACCCGGAGGTGGCTACACCTTC. This codes for CASSPGGGYTF.

The V and J genes are TRBV4-1 and TRBJ2-3, with a weak D call TRBD2 (6 bases). Trimming shortened V by 4 bases and J by 2 bases, and 13 bases separated the two germline ends. The CDR3 is 15 residues long. CDR1 and CDR2 from the germline V gene are MGHRA and YSYEKL. CDR3 sequence reads: CASSPFGLNTDTQYF. CDR3 nucleotide sequence: TGCGCCAGCAGCCCGTTCGGACTAAACACAGATACGCAGTATTTT.